Listed here are 24 T cell receptor beta chains from one sample, sequenced in a study of early T cells in non-severe SARS-CoV-2 infection. From the 5' RACE reads, TCRdb called clonotypes with MiXCR, one entry per CDR3 protein. The profile covers around 80,000 distinct CDR3 sequences, with 12% to 15% appearing a single time and about 1.4% taken by the ten largest. Sequencing used whole blood. The receptors shown here come from an adult who was a healthcare worker with PCR-confirmed SARS-CoV-2 infection or an uninfected control (not recorded which).

Ten or more counts support this clonotype. This chain links TRBV7-9 with TRBJ1-2; 9 nucleotides match TRBD1. V was clipped by 2 bases and J by 6 bases; unmatched bases: 7. Germline CDR1 SEHNR, CDR2 FQNEAQ (reference sequence). CDR3 length: 15 amino acids. In nucleotides, the CDR3 is TGTGCCAGCAGCTTATCGGGACAGGGAGGGGATGGCTACACCTTC. This encodes CASSLSGQGGDGYTF.

This clonotype occurred a few times. V usage is TRBV21-1 and J usage is TRBJ2-7. TRBV21-1 is a listed pseudogene. The CDR3 spans 15 residues. The CDR3 here is CASSKATHSPHEQYF. The CDR3 nucleotides are TGTGCCAGCAGCAAAGCGACCCACTCACCTCACGAGCAGTACTTC.

This clonotype came up many times. The J gene is TRBJ1-6, the V gene TRBV4-3, with D uncertain. V was trimmed by 0 bases and J by 7 bases, leaving 7 bases between them. CDR3 size: 14 residues. Germline CDR1 and CDR2: LGHNA and YSLEER. The DNA of the CDR3 is TGCGCCAGCAGCCAAGATCAAGAGAATTCACCCCTCCACTTT. Protein product: CASSQDQENSPLHF.

This clonotype was seen a handful of times. V usage is TRBV4-2 and J usage is TRBJ2-2; TRBD2 agrees at 12 bases. Per the germline V gene, CDR1 is LGHNA and CDR2 is YNFKEQ. V shed 4 bases and J 4 bases; nucleotides not matched to a gene: 13. This CDR3 has 19 residues. The CDR3 nucleotides are TGTGCCAGCAGCCCGAATTGGCTAGCGGGGGGGCTGGGCACCGGGGAGCTGTTTTTT. This translates into CASSPNWLAGGLGTGELFF.

This clonotype was detected ten times or more. This chain connects TRBV12-5 to TRBJ2-3; the D is unclear. V was shortened by 3 bases and J by 2 bases, with 0 bases between the two germline ends. The length of the CDR3 is 11 residues. Looked up from germline, CDR1 is LGHNT and CDR2 is FRNRAP. DNA for the CDR3: TGTGCTAGTGGTTTCACAGATACGCAGTATTTT. As protein: CASGFTDTQYF.

Turning to this clonotype: This may arise from a read error, as a much more abundant clone is one base away. The V gene is TRBV6-6, the J gene TRBJ2-7, with 7 nucleotides matching TRBD1. With V trimmed by 5 bases and J by 1 base, 5 bases remained unmatched. The CDR3 length is 14 residues. From germline, CDR1 is MNHNY and CDR2 SVGAGI (reference sequence). CDR3 nucleotides: TGTGCCAGCAGTCCCGGGACAGCGTCCTACGAGCAGTACTTC. Translating it yields CASSPGTASYEQYF.

This clonotype was detected ten times or more. The chain recombines TRBV29-1 with TRBJ2-1; possible D gene TRBD1, 7 bases. The CDR3 is 13 residues long. V lost 6 bases and J lost 3, with 12 bases in between. Germline values: CDR1 SQVTM, CDR2 ANQGSEA. The CDR3 reads CSVGRDSYNEQFF. DNA for the CDR3: TGCAGCGTGGGGCGGGACAGCTACAATGAGCAGTTCTTC.

This clonotype has more than one count but fewer than ten. V is TRBV18 and J is TRBJ1-1, with 7 bases matching TRBD1. Per the germline V gene, CDR1 is KGHSH and CDR2 is LQKENI. This CDR3 contains 14 residues. V gave up 4 bases and J gave up 5 bases; unmatched junction bases: 7. This CDR3 reads CASSQLQTGTEAFF. The CDR3 DNA follows: TGTGCCAGCTCACAACTACAGACAGGGACTGAAGCTTTCTTT.

The J gene is TRBJ2-7, the V gene TRBV29-1; 7 nucleotides line up with TRBD1. The CDR3 spans 11 residues. The ends lost 6 bases at V and 5 bases at J; junction bases unmatched: 4. CDR1 and CDR2 from the germline V gene are SQVTM and ANQGSEA. CDR3 residues: CSVTGAHEQYF. The CDR3 DNA reads TGCAGCGTAACAGGGGCCCACGAGCAGTACTTC.

This clonotype was counted ten times or more. The chain joins TRBV6-6 to TRBJ2-3, with 8 nucleotides matching TRBD1. Per germline, CDR1 MNHNY and CDR2 SVGAGI (reference sequence). The CDR3 covers 16 residues. V gave up 6 bases and J gave up 1 base; unmatched junction bases: 9. The CDR3 reads CASSPVDRGGTDTQYF. DNA for the CDR3: TGTGCCAGCAGCCCCGTCGACAGGGGTGGCACAGATACGCAGTATTTT.

This clonotype appeared many times. The chain couples TRBV7-2 to TRBJ2-7; D gene uncertain. This CDR3 comprises 13 residues. CDR1 and CDR2 (germline): SGHTA, FQGNSA. V lost 3 bases and J 3 bases, leaving 9 bases between the germline ends. The chain's CDR3 is CASSLGRNYEQYF. The CDR3 coding sequence is TGTGCCAGCAGCTTGGGTCGGAACTACGAGCAGTACTTC.

About this clonotype: This may be a read error, as it is one base from a much larger clone. This chain links TRBV28 with TRBJ2-7, with D possibly called TRBD1 or TRBD2 (5 bases each). Trimming stripped 3 bases from V and 5 bases from J, with 8 bases between. This CDR3 spans 12 amino acids. Germline V gene data show CDR1 as MDHEN and CDR2 as SYDVKM. The CDR3 spells CASSLGVDEQYF. The CDR3 region has the DNA TGTGCCAGCAGTTTGGGGGTCGACGAGCAGTACTTC.

This clonotype occurred many times. The V call is TRBV6-2 or TRBV6-3, the J call TRBJ1-6, with a tentative D call TRBD1 (5 bases). V dropped 8 bases and J dropped 8 bases, with 13 bases sitting between them. CDR3 length: 13 residues. Germline values: CDR1 MNHEY, CDR2 SVGEGT. The CDR3 DNA sequence: TGTGCCAGCCAGGGACCGGATTATTCACCCCTCCACTTT. Protein sequence: CASQGPDYSPLHF.

V is TRBV12-3 or TRBV12-4 and J is TRBJ1-6; 8 bases match TRBD1. Trimming cost V 4 bases and J 0 bases; bases outside gene matches: 2. This CDR3 spans 16 amino acids. The CDR3 DNA is TGTGCCAGCAGTTGGGACAGGAGCTCCTATAATTCACCCCTCCACTTT. It is translated as CASSWDRSSYNSPLHF.

This clonotype was picked up a small number of times. V and J are TRBV5-1 and TRBJ1-4, with 9 bases identical to TRBD1. The CDR3 is 14 residues long. Germline values: CDR1 SGHRS, CDR2 YFSETQ. The J segment lost 8 bases and the V segment lost 3 bases, leaving 5 bases of the junction unmatched. The CDR3 bases are TGCGCCAGCAGCTATGGACAGGGGTCGGAAAAACTGTTTTTT. This sequence encodes CASSYGQGSEKLFF. Combining the CDR3 with reference TRBV5-1 and TRBJ1-4 gives the whole variable domain KAGVTQTPRYLIKTRGQQVTLSCSPISGHRSVSWYQQTPGQGLQFLFEYFSETQRNKGNFPGRFSGRQFSNSRSEMNVSTLELGDSALYLCASSYGQGSEKLFFGSGTQLSVL.

There are many counts of this clonotype. CDR3 bases: TGTGCCAGCAGTGGAGGGACAGGGGCCTATGGCTACACCTTC. This gives the protein CASSGGTGAYGYTF. The chain recombines TRBV6-1 with TRBJ1-2, with 10 bases matching TRBD1. CDR1 is MNHNS and CDR2 is SASEGT in the germline V gene. With V trimmed by 4 bases and J by 4 bases, 3 bases remained unmatched. The CDR3 extends over 14 amino acids.

This clonotype occurred many times. This chain uses TRBV7-2 with TRBJ1-6; 8 positions match TRBD1. V gave up 2 bases and J gave up 6 bases; unmatched junction bases: 6. CDR1 SGHTA and CDR2 FQGNSA come from the germline V gene. The CDR3 extends over 16 amino acids. The CDR3 loop reads CASSLSLGQVNSPLHF. The DNA for the CDR3 is TGTGCCAGCAGCTTATCTTTGGGACAGGTTAATTCACCCCTCCACTTT.

This clonotype was seen at least ten times. The chain combines TRBV19 with TRBJ2-1, with D possibly being TRBD2 (5 bases). V shed 5 bases and J shed 0 bases, with 23 bases lying between them. Germline lookup yields CDR1 LNHDA and CDR2 SQIVND (reference sequence). There are 19 residues in the CDR3. The CDR3: CASSHGPLGAASSYNEQFF. Here the CDR3 DNA reads TGTGCCAGTAGTCATGGGCCCTTAGGAGCGGCCAGCTCCTACAATGAGCAGTTCTTC.

This clonotype was counted between two and nine times. V usage is TRBV12-3 or TRBV12-4 and J usage is TRBJ1-1; D call uncertain. The CDR3 is made up of 14 amino acids. V was shortened by 0 bases and J by 7 bases, with 12 bases between the two germline ends. CDR3 region: CASSLAPGRVEAFF. The CDR3 DNA reads TGTGCCAGCAGTTTAGCCCCCGGAAGAGTTGAAGCTTTCTTT.

This clonotype was seen more than once but under ten times. The chain recombines TRBV7-2 with TRBJ2-3, with 8 bases matching TRBD2. Losses at the gene ends were 5 bases for V and 1 base for J; bases not matched to a gene: 11. The CDR3 loop spans 17 amino acids. Germline V gene sequence: CDR1 SGHTA, CDR2 FQGNSA. The CDR3 nucleotides are TGTGCCAGCAGCCGTCATTCCAGCGGGGGTGGCACAGATACGCAGTATTTT. Translating it yields CASSRHSSGGGTDTQYF.

In this sample, this clonotype turned up many times. The rearrangement uses TRBV7-6 and TRBJ2-3, with D hard to call. The germline CDR1 and CDR2 sequences are SGHVS and FNYEAQ. The CDR3 is made up of 16 amino acids. With 2 bases removed from V and 0 bases from J, the gap between germline ends came to 12 bases. CDR3 coding DNA: TGTGCCAGCAGCTTAACACCGGATTCTAGCACAGATACGCAGTATTTT. Amino acids: CASSLTPDSSTDTQYF.

The rearrangement uses TRBV30 and TRBJ1-1; tentative D call: TRBD1 (5 bases). Trimming pared 3 bases from V and 4 bases from J, leaving 15 bases between. Germline values: CDR1 GTSNPN, CDR2 SVGIG (reference sequence). The CDR3 consists of 14 residues. The CDR3 spells CAWSLLGTFTEAFF. The CDR3 DNA reads as TGTGCCTGGAGCTTACTCGGGACCTTCACTGAAGCTTTCTTT.

This clonotype has a count of ten or more. The chain uses TRBV20-1 and TRBJ2-7; 7 positions match TRBD2. J was trimmed by 6 bases and V by 3 bases; bases with no gene match: 11. CDR1 is DFQATT, CDR2 SNEGSKA, per germline (reference sequence). The CDR3 contains 14 residues. Here the CDR3 reads CSARAFRGDGEQYF. In DNA form, the CDR3 reads TGCAGTGCTAGGGCTTTTCGGGGGGACGGCGAGCAGTACTTC.

This clonotype occurred many times. This chain joins TRBV2 and TRBJ2-5; D gene unclear. Germline V CDR1 and CDR2: SNHLY, FYNNEI. Trimming shortened V by 4 bases and J by 1 base, and 7 bases separated the two germline ends. CDR3 length equals 13 residues. The CDR3 protein is CASSVRVQETQYF. The CDR3 nucleotides are TGTGCCAGCAGTGTGAGAGTCCAAGAGACCCAGTACTTC.